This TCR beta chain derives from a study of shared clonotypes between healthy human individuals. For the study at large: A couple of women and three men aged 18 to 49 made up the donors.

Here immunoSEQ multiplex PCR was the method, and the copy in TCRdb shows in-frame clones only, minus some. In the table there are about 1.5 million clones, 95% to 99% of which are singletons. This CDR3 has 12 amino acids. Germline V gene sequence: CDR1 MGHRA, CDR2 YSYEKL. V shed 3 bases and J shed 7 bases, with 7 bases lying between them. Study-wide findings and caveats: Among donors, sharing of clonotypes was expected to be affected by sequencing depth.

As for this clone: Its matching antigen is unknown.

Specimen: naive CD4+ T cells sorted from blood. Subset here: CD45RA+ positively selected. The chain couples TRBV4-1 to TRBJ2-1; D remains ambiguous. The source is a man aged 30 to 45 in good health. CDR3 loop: CASSQSVNEQFF. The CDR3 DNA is TGCGCCAGCAGCCAGTCGGTTAATGAGCAGTTCTTC.